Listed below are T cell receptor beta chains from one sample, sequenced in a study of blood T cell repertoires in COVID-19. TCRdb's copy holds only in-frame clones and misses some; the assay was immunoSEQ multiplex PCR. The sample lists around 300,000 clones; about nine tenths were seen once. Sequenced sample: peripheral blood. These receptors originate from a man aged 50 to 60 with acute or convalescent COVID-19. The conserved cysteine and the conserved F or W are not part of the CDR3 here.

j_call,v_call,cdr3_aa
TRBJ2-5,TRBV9,ASSPRTNQETQY
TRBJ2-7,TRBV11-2,ASSLDPPPGQGSLMEQY
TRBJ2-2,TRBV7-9,ASSLTGYTGELF
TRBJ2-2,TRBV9,ASSVAMQAPDTGELF
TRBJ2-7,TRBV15,ATSTTWPRGKDEQY
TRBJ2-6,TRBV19,ASMGRVDSGANVLT
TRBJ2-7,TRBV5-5,ASSLAGTEFEQY
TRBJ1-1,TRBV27,ASSHVGGVEAF
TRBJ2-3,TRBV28,AAGLANLIDTQY
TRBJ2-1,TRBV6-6,ASSYRRGPYNEQF
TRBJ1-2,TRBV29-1,SVESAAYPGYT
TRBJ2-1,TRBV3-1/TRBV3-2,ASSQEGLLAGGRGEQF
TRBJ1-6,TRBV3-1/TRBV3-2,ASSQTDSPLH
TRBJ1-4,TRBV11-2,ASSVASRNEKLF
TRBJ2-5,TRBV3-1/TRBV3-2,ASSPAVAGGWETQY
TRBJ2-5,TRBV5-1,ASSLTGEETQY
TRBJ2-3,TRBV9,ASSIYLGSTDTQY
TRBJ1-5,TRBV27,ASGGGYSNQPQH
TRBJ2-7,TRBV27,ASRRGHKSSAYEQY
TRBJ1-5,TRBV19,ASSSPQGAGNQPQH
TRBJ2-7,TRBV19,ASSKEGWEQY
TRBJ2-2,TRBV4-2,ASSPRGTGDRWGGELF
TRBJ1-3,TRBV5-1,ASSPQSGNTIY
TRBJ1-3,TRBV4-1,ASSQAAVEGYTIY
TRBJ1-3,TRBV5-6,ASSPPGSGNTIY
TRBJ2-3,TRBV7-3,ASSLRGLANTQY
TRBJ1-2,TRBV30,AWSISTLYGYT
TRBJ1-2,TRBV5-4,ASRWVQGAFLDGYT
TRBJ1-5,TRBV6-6,ATRDRENQPQH
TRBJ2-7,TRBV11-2,ASSSGLAGPYEQY
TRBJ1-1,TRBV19,ASRWTGPSTEAF
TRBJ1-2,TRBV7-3,ASSLGTGMDGYT
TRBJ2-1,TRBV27,ASSFIGTSGTAYNEQF
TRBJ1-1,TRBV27,ASSLIGGKTEAF
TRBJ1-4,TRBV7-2,ASGRGANEKLF
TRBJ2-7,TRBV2,ASNGQGSYEQY
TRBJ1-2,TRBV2,ASTPGMSGYT
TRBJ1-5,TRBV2,ASSEGQGDQPQH
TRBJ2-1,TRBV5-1,ASSLGLVLKNEQF
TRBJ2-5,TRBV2,ASRMGLGTQY
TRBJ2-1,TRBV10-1,ASSDWGASGYNEQF
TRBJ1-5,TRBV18,ASSPGASNQPQH
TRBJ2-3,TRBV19,ASSRGLAAGDTQY
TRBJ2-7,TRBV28,ASSLQENCEQY
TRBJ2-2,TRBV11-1,ASSLPQGETGELF
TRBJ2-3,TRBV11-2,ASSTQGALSPSTDTQY
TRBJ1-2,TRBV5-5,ASSWDSYNGYT
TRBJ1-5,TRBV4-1,ASSQGYSGTGGSQPQH
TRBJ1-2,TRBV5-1,ASSLALRQGLI
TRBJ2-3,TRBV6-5,ASMRRGGTDTQY
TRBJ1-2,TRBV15,ATSRDLTGPLYGYT
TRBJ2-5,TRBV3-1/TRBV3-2,ASSTRDRVQETQY
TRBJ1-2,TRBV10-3,AISPGQGRYT
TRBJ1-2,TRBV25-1,ASSDSHNYGYT
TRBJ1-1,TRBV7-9,ASSPFRGLPTEAF
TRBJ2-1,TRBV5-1,ASSLRFTAVSYNEQF
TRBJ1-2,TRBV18,ASSPQGQLYGYT
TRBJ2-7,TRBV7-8,ASSTDSSQSYEQY
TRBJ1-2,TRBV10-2,ASEGGVGYGYT
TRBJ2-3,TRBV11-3,ASALQGSTDTQY